This T cell receptor beta chain was documented in a study of blood T cell dynamics during melanoma immunotherapy. Remarks on this clone: Its specificity is unknown.

The time point denotes: pre-treatment baseline. Response was assessed by RECIST 1.1 at 12 weeks, except a couple of rapid progressors. Sequencing used immunoSEQ multiplex PCR; TCRdb keeps in-frame clones, though not all of them. In the table there are roughly 11,000 clones, less than 90% of which are singletons. General observations from the study: Whether repertoire-driving clones were melanoma-specific could not be determined.

The CDR3 totals 15 residues. V shed 5 bases and J 6 bases; nucleotides not matched to a gene: 8. Germline lookup yields CDR1 SGHTA and CDR2 FQGNSA. This clonotype was sampled from a human donor with melanoma. This chain uses TRBV7-2 with TRBJ1-5, with TRBD1 identical over 9 bases. Sequences were derived from blood, sampled from a patient treated with checkpoint blockade. The CDR3 region is CASSKPGQGGQPQHF. In DNA form, the CDR3 reads TGTGCCAGCAGCAAGCCGGGACAGGGCGGTCAGCCCCAGCATTTT.